This is a list of T cell receptor beta chains from one sample in a study of control samples from healthy donors and cancer patients. Method: immunoSEQ multiplex PCR; TCRdb's copy keeps in-frame clones and lacks some. The sample consists of about 220,000 clones, roughly 94% of them appearing once. The sample consisted of blood. The receptor source for this set is a man in his fifties or sixties in good health. Both conserved end residues are part of each CDR3. Fields, in order: CDR3 protein, CDR3 DNA, D gene, clone size, J gene, V gene. A D gene is named only where the DNA matches it firmly. Size is stated for part of the rows, as once, few or many counts, or as a class when the clone is expanded.

CDR3 protein: CASSLLSGGTGELFF
CDR3 DNA: TGTGCCAGCAGCTTACTTAGCGGTGGCACCGGGGAGCTGTTTTTT
D gene: .
clone size: .
J gene: TRBJ2-2
V gene: TRBV11-3

CDR3 protein: CASSYSYTGELFF
CDR3 DNA: TGTGCCAGCAGTTACTCGTACACCGGGGAGCTGTTTTTT
D gene: .
clone size: once
J gene: TRBJ2-2
V gene: TRBV6-5

CDR3 protein: CATSQGDQPQHF
CDR3 DNA: TGTGCCACCAGCCAGGGAGATCAGCCCCAGCATTTT
D gene: .
clone size: .
J gene: TRBJ1-5
V gene: TRBV24-1

CDR3 protein: CASSPDRGTGNTIYF
CDR3 DNA: TGCGCCAGCAGCCCGGACAGGGGGACTGGAAACACCATATATTTT
D gene: TRBD1
clone size: .
J gene: TRBJ1-3
V gene: TRBV10-2

CDR3 protein: CASVVGGSNQPQHF
CDR3 DNA: TGTGCCAGCGTGGTAGGGGGGTCTAATCAGCCCCAGCATTTT
D gene: .
clone size: .
J gene: TRBJ1-5
V gene: TRBV6-5

CDR3 protein: CASSPWGTGSVTGELFF
CDR3 DNA: TGTGCCAGCAGCCCATGGGGGACAGGGTCGGTCACCGGGGAGCTGTTTTTT
D gene: TRBD1
clone size: .
J gene: TRBJ2-2
V gene: TRBV3-1/TRBV3-2

CDR3 protein: CASSPSLEQHF
CDR3 DNA: TGTGCCAGCTCACCATCCCTGGAGCAGCACTTC
D gene: .
clone size: .
J gene: TRBJ2-7
V gene: TRBV18

CDR3 protein: CASSKGGSSNSPLHF
CDR3 DNA: TGTGCCAGCAGCAAGGGGGGCAGCTCTAATTCACCCCTCCACTTT
D gene: .
clone size: .
J gene: TRBJ1-6
V gene: TRBV11-3

CDR3 protein: CSVEDRRDEQFF
CDR3 DNA: TGCAGCGTGGAGGACAGGCGGGATGAGCAGTTCTTC
D gene: TRBD1
clone size: .
J gene: TRBJ2-1
V gene: TRBV29-1

CDR3 protein: CASSPESRVWKNIQYF
CDR3 DNA: TGTGCCAGCAGCCCAGAGAGTCGAGTATGGAAAAACATTCAGTACTTC
D gene: .
clone size: .
J gene: TRBJ2-4
V gene: TRBV2

CDR3 protein: CASSPSWTGNAFF
CDR3 DNA: TGTGCCAGCAGCCCGTCATGGACAGGGAACGCTTTCTTT
D gene: TRBD1
clone size: .
J gene: TRBJ1-1
V gene: TRBV3-1/TRBV3-2

CDR3 protein: CASRGTGSEQYF
CDR3 DNA: TGTGCCAGCAGGGGGACAGGGAGCGAGCAGTACTTC
D gene: TRBD1
clone size: .
J gene: TRBJ2-7
V gene: TRBV2

CDR3 protein: CASSEFGSSGNTIYF
CDR3 DNA: TGTGCCAGCAGTGAGTTCGGATCCTCTGGAAACACCATATATTTT
D gene: .
clone size: once
J gene: TRBJ1-3
V gene: TRBV2

CDR3 protein: CASSVAVGGLNTQYF
CDR3 DNA: TGTGCCAGCAGCGTAGCTGTGGGGGGCCTCAATACGCAGTATTTT
D gene: .
clone size: .
J gene: TRBJ2-3
V gene: TRBV9

CDR3 protein: CASSQEKGGTEQYF
CDR3 DNA: TGTGCCAGCAGCCAAGAAAAGGGAGGGACCGAGCAGTACTTC
D gene: TRBD2
clone size: once
J gene: TRBJ2-7
V gene: TRBV3-1/TRBV3-2

CDR3 protein: CASSRENYGYTF
CDR3 DNA: TGCGCCAGCAGCCGGGAAAACTATGGCTACACCTTC
D gene: .
clone size: .
J gene: TRBJ1-2
V gene: TRBV4-1

CDR3 protein: CASSPGGGGPYEQYF
CDR3 DNA: TGTGCCAGCTCACCTGGGGGGGGCGGCCCCTACGAGCAGTACTTC
D gene: .
clone size: .
J gene: TRBJ2-7
V gene: TRBV18

CDR3 protein: CASSLNMATNEQFF
CDR3 DNA: TGTGCCAGCAGCTTAAACATGGCCACGAATGAGCAGTTCTTC
D gene: .
clone size: .
J gene: TRBJ2-1
V gene: TRBV7-3

CDR3 protein: CAWSVEVAGGQDTQYF
CDR3 DNA: TGTGCCTGGAGTGTAGAGGTAGCGGGGGGGCAAGATACGCAGTATTTT
D gene: TRBD2
clone size: .
J gene: TRBJ2-3
V gene: TRBV30

CDR3 protein: CASSLTGGNTEAFF
CDR3 DNA: TGTGCCAGCAGCTTGACAGGGGGGAACACTGAAGCTTTCTTT
D gene: TRBD1
clone size: .
J gene: TRBJ1-1
V gene: TRBV11-2

CDR3 protein: CASSSLLAGVSYNEQFF
CDR3 DNA: TGTGCCAGCTCATCCTTACTAGCGGGGGTTTCCTACAATGAGCAGTTCTTC
D gene: TRBD2
clone size: .
J gene: TRBJ2-1
V gene: TRBV18

CDR3 protein: CAWSVRRASGANVLTF
CDR3 DNA: TGTGCCTGGAGTGTGAGGCGGGCCTCTGGGGCCAACGTCCTGACTTTC
D gene: .
clone size: .
J gene: TRBJ2-6
V gene: TRBV30

CDR3 protein: CASGLGRDLEAFF
CDR3 DNA: TGTGCTAGTGGTTTGGGTAGGGATCTTGAAGCTTTCTTT
D gene: .
clone size: .
J gene: TRBJ1-1
V gene: TRBV12-5

CDR3 protein: CASSSLPRQNNEKLFF
CDR3 DNA: TGTGCCAGCTCATCGCTTCCTAGACAGAATAATGAAAAACTGTTTTTT
D gene: .
clone size: .
J gene: TRBJ1-4
V gene: TRBV18

CDR3 protein: CASSQTPLTSGEIAKNIQYF
CDR3 DNA: TGTGCCAGCAGCCAGACCCCTTTGACTAGCGGGGAGATAGCCAAAAACATTCAGTACTTC
D gene: TRBD2
clone size: few
J gene: TRBJ2-4
V gene: TRBV4-2

CDR3 protein: CASSGLGIGTEAFF
CDR3 DNA: TGTGCCAGCAGCGGTTTAGGTATTGGCACTGAAGCTTTCTTT
D gene: .
clone size: .
J gene: TRBJ1-1
V gene: TRBV11-2

CDR3 protein: CASSLAGTRFNEQFF
CDR3 DNA: TGTGCCAGCAGCTTAGCGGGGACTAGGTTCAATGAGCAGTTCTTC
D gene: TRBD2
clone size: few
J gene: TRBJ2-1
V gene: TRBV7-9

CDR3 protein: CASSSSSTDTQYF
CDR3 DNA: TGTGCCAGCAGTTCCTCTAGCACAGATACGCAGTATTTT
D gene: .
clone size: .
J gene: TRBJ2-3
V gene: TRBV27

CDR3 protein: CAISESRGLNTEAFF
CDR3 DNA: TGTGCCATCAGTGAGTCGCGGGGTCTGAACACTGAAGCTTTCTTT
D gene: .
clone size: .
J gene: TRBJ1-1
V gene: TRBV10-3

CDR3 protein: CASRGSTDTQYF
CDR3 DNA: TGTGCCAGCAGAGGAAGCACAGATACGCAGTATTTT
D gene: .
clone size: .
J gene: TRBJ2-3
V gene: TRBV28

CDR3 protein: CASSLGPPLHF
CDR3 DNA: TGTGCCAGCAGTTTGGGGCCACCTCTCCACTTT
D gene: .
clone size: .
J gene: TRBJ1-6
V gene: TRBV12-3/TRBV12-4

CDR3 protein: CASSQESGGANTGELFF
CDR3 DNA: TGCGCCAGCAGCCAAGAATCAGGGGGCGCGAACACCGGGGAGCTGTTTTTT
D gene: TRBD1
clone size: .
J gene: TRBJ2-2
V gene: TRBV4-1

CDR3 protein: CASSPMISNQPQHF
CDR3 DNA: TGTGCCAGCAGCCCCATGATTAGCAATCAGCCCCAGCATTTT
D gene: .
clone size: .
J gene: TRBJ1-5
V gene: TRBV27

CDR3 protein: CATSDLGQGREGYTF
CDR3 DNA: TGTGCCACCAGTGATCTTGGACAGGGTCGGGAAGGCTACACCTTC
D gene: TRBD1
clone size: .
J gene: TRBJ1-2
V gene: TRBV24-1

CDR3 protein: CASSSSGRGDTGELFF
CDR3 DNA: TGTGCCAGCAGCTCTTCCGGCAGGGGCGACACCGGGGAGCTGTTTTTT
D gene: .
clone size: .
J gene: TRBJ2-2
V gene: TRBV5-6

CDR3 protein: CASSIGQGGTEAFF
CDR3 DNA: TGTGCCAGCAGTATAGGCCAGGGAGGCACTGAAGCTTTCTTT
D gene: .
clone size: .
J gene: TRBJ1-1
V gene: TRBV13

CDR3 protein: CASREGVANEKLFF
CDR3 DNA: TGTGCCAGCAGAGAGGGGGTGGCTAATGAAAAACTGTTTTTT
D gene: .
clone size: .
J gene: TRBJ1-4
V gene: TRBV6-5